Included here is one T cell receptor (beta chain) sequence, with context. The antigen is unknown. TCRdb's copy holds only in-frame clones and misses some; the assay was immunoSEQ multiplex PCR. The sample contains around 450,000 clones, approximately 92% of which appear only once. This sample was taken from a study of Ad26.COV2.S vaccination and SARS-CoV-2 variants. The V gene's germline CDR1 is PRHDT and CDR2 FYEKMQ (reference sequence). The ends were cut back, 4 bases at V and 2 bases at J, with 12 bases in the middle. This CDR3 spans 15 amino acids. Noted treatment: about 20 received Ad26.COV2.S at low or high dose, single or two shots; about 5 received placebo; per-sample allocation not given. Samples analyzed were those drawn on day 63 after the first vaccine or placebo injection. Study-level results: Reportedly, after vaccination the spike-specific CD8+ and CD4+ T cell responses displayed substantial breadth.

V is TRBV13 and J is TRBJ2-1; no definite D call. Sequencing was performed on peripheral blood, taken in a trial of Ad26.COV2.S vaccine versus placebo. The receptor's source is a person between 18 and 65 years old who received the Ad26.COV2.S COVID-19 vaccine or a placebo. The CDR3 loop reads CASSSRMGTYNEQFF. CDR3 coding DNA: TGTGCCAGCAGCTCGAGAATGGGAACCTACAATGAGCAGTTCTTC.